The clone carrying this T cell receptor beta chain was detected ten times or more. Its antigen remains unidentified. The TCR beta CDR3 regions underwent amplification using RNA transcripts as the source. In the first-round RT-PCR of the TCR CDR3, the HTBI primer set was used. Using its own MiXCR run on the multiplex PCR reads, TCRdb lists one record per CDR3 protein. The table records under 450,000 distinct CDR3 sequences, approximately 18% of them present only once. This specimen comes from a study of T cells in Graves' hyperthyroidism and ophthalmopathy. Study at large: Upon initial diagnosis and before any treatment, peripheral blood was collected.

Study outcomes and limitations: In blood, most of the thyroid clonotypes expanded above 0.001 were also present.

Thyroid ultrasound and orbital computed tomography, with clinical symptoms and serum thyroxine and TRAb, informed diagnoses. The clonotype was recovered from a woman aged 30 to 39 with Graves' hyperthyroidism that later progressed to Graves' ophthalmopathy. Material: blood.

DNA for the CDR3: TGTGCCAGCAGCTTAGCCGGGCTTCTCAATGAGCAGTTCTTC. As protein: CASSLAGLLNEQFF. The V gene is TRBV7-9, the J gene TRBJ2-1, with D unresolved. The CDR3 runs to 14 residues. V lost 0 bases and J lost 6, with 9 bases in between. Germline V CDR1 and CDR2: SEHNR, FQNEAQ (reference sequence). The complete variable domain, with remaining parts taken from reference TRBV7-9 and TRBJ2-1, reads DTGVSQNPRHKITKRGQNVTFRCDPISEHNRLYWYRQTLGQGPEFLTYFQNEAQLEKSRLLSDRFSAERPKGSFSTLEIQRTEQGDSAMYLCASSLAGLLNEQFFGPGTRLTVL.